This T cell receptor beta chain was obtained from a study of cytomegalovirus exposure and HLA in healthy donors (dated by TCRdb to about 2017). Study-level background: An earlier analysis of roughly 630 of the donors reported roughly 270 Gb of sequence data and 100 million to 140 million unique TCR beta sequences from some 180 million T cells. An early release that covered some 640 HLA-typed donors contained 300 to 350 gigabases of sequencing data and 65 million to 100 million unique TCR sequences. Of the roughly 430 genotyped donors, about 80% fell in the genetic ancestry cluster associated with self-reported Caucasian donors. The study was designed to test whether signatures of past pathogen exposure could be identified by cataloging public T cell receptors. The T cell repertoires of around 670 subjects were profiled by immunosequencing and related to cytomegalovirus serostatus. A separate validation cohort of roughly 110 different subjects was used in addition to the roughly 670-subject first cohort. To predict cytomegalovirus infection status, the study combined high-throughput TCR immunosequencing, statistical association of individual TCRs with disease status, and machine learning. In a later analysis, previously published TCR beta repertoires from several hundred donors were re-analyzed and high-resolution HLA genotyping was added so that TCR occurrence patterns could be studied. Rather than using new phenotypic data, the later analysis identified candidate immune exposures from TCR beta sequences and from how often those sequences occurred across donors. An earlier analysis of about 600 of the donors used high-throughput TCR beta sequencing to judge whether each TCR beta V gene segment behaved as functional or pseudogenic. Donor age, sex, ethnicity and CMV serostatus were compiled alongside the repertoire data. Genome-wide SNP genotypes for about 55% of the roughly 670 donors were used in a later genetic analysis, which treated that subset as a discovery cohort. Every discovery cohort repertoire had been produced on one sequencing platform. HLA typing included class I and class II loci at four-digit resolution. Typing coverage differed by locus: A, B, C, DRB1 and DQB1 were typed in roughly 620-630 donors, DQA1 in approximately 520, DPA1 in around 610, and DPB1 in around 490. Because of strong linkage in the cohort, roughly five DR-DQ haplotypes were treated as single units for association and clustering. Among some 400 genotyped donors of the cohort, an average of approximately 240,000 unique TCR beta nucleotide sequences were sequenced per donor, roughly a sixth of them non-productive.

This clone has a handful of counts. What antigen it recognizes has not been identified. The sample holds no much larger clone one base away, and base qualities are not on file. The cohort was made up of hundreds of healthy bone marrow donors. At the time of sampling, every cohort member was nominally healthy, though immune exposures that went unrecorded were likely present. The donor tested CMV seronegative, placing the donor among the 350 or so seronegative members of the cohort. A peripheral blood sample was collected from each donor, and TCR beta sequencing was performed on peripheral blood mononuclear cells. The Qiagen DNeasy Blood Extraction Kit was used to extract genomic DNA from the blood cell samples. Libraries came from the immunoSEQ multiplex PCR assay. For the multiplex PCR, a mixture combining 60 forward primers for TCR Vbeta segments and 13 reverse primers for TCR Jbeta segments was used. A multiplex PCR assay on genomic DNA amplified the CDR3 region of rearranged TCR beta genes. The amplified TCR beta libraries were sequenced on the Illumina HiSeq System as 87-base-pair reads. The authors' analysis ran thus. A later analysis tallied about 77 million unique TCR beta chains across the 666 repertoires, and roughly 11 million of those chains were shared by two or more donors. A nearest-neighbor algorithm error-corrected the raw reads and collapsed the reads into unique sequences, merging closely related sequences to remove PCR and sequencing errors. CDR3 sequences were aligned to IMGT reference sequences to assign V, D and J gene segments. Each retained sequence needed at least a six-nucleotide match to both a V gene segment and a J gene segment. Rearrangements were classified as productive when the CDR3 lacked stop codons and remained in frame with V and J, and all other rearrangements were classified as non-productive. CDR3 was defined by IMGT convention, running from the second conserved V-encoded cysteine to the conserved J-encoded phenylalanine. In an earlier analysis of more than 550 of the donors, sequences lacking an unambiguous match to a single V gene segment were excluded. An earlier analysis of just under 600 of the donors called V segments functional above 56.7% productive rearrangements and segregating when the between-donor standard deviation exceeded 5%. A statistical classification framework was built for diagnosing cytomegalovirus status from the catalog of TCR beta chain sequences. A later analysis assigned V and J genes by comparing TCR nucleotide sequences with IMGT/GENE-DB human TR gene sequences. Using the TCRdist pipeline, a later analysis assigned CDR3 sequences along with most-parsimonious VDJ recombination scenarios. In a later analysis, each TCR beta chain was defined by its CDR3 amino acid sequence together with its V-gene family, and reads without a unique V-gene family were excluded. As a way to deal with suspected cross-contamination and a sequencing artifact, a later analysis dropped 450 to 600 nucleotide sequences that were highly shared and had low generation probability. For each public chain, a later analysis derived a clonal expansion index from normalized ranks of inferred template counts within each repertoire. Generation probabilities in a later analysis came from a VDJ recombination model fitted to out-of-frame rearrangements, and those results were checked against IGoR. Hypergeometric tests were used in a later analysis to score TCR-TCR, TCR-HLA and TCR-CMV co-occurrence, with a repertoire-size bias correction applied to the TCR pairs. A later analysis estimated false discovery rates by permuting HLA or CMV assignments 20 times. In a later analysis, co-occurring TCRs were grouped using DBSCAN, with TCRdist sequence similarity added in when clustering inside HLA-allele-positive subsets. Repertoires with fewer than 30,000 or more than 120,000 public chains, plus five repertoires with anomalous nucleotide sharing, were excluded from co-occurrence clustering. TCRdb's version of the immuneACCESS table is confined to in-frame rearrangements and falls short of the full clone set. An unresolved V gene accounts for under half of the shortfall where checked; the remainder is of unknown origin. The DNA was the basis for D and trimming; V, J and clone size are from that table. The sample table lists 95,000 to 150,000 clones, 81% of them with a count of one. Around 2% of the sample comes from the top ten.

Points the paper makes about the study in general: For the cohort, immune exposure information was limited to CMV serostatus. It was suggested by the authors that the approach could potentially be generalized to other disease states and immunological phenotypes. In vitro tests confirmed that a few of the cytomegalovirus-associated TCR beta chains recognize cytomegalovirus antigens. The study gave a list of roughly 150 TCR beta chains associated with cytomegalovirus. Several of the top co-occurrence clusters appeared to be linked to parvovirus B19, influenza, CMV and Epstein-Barr virus, according to a later analysis. A later analysis found that TCR association rates varied across HLA loci, with DRB1 alleles showing the most associated TCRs and HLA-C alleles the fewest. A group of highly shared sequence variants was considered likely to be a technical artifact of the sequencing pipeline. In a later analysis, some 17,000 TCR beta sequences were associated with specific HLA alleles at a false discovery rate of 0.05. Linkage disequilibrium might explain the correlated functional status among segregating V segments, but an unknown experimental factor could not be ruled out. In an earlier analysis of about 600 of the donors, most TCR beta V segments appeared in productive rearrangements about 90% or about 30% of the time, broadly matching IMGT annotations. In a later analysis, HLA-associated TCR beta chains were found to be more clonally expanded and to have lower generation probabilities than equally common non-associated chains. A further reported finding was that TCR beta sequences accurately predicted the HLA-A and HLA-B alleles for most subjects in the first cohort. The cohort was sequenced for TCR beta chains only, and without alpha or paired-chain data the features that could be detected were limited. While some public TCRs were present in many individuals, most TCR sequences turned up only very rarely across donors. The classifier was reported to diagnose cytomegalovirus status with high specificity and sensitivity in both the original and validation cohorts. According to a later genetic analysis, donors in an Asian-associated ancestry cluster had fewer N-insertions in productive TCRs than the approximately 670-donor mean. A later analysis found that most CMV-associated TCR beta chains appeared HLA-restricted, with HLA associations seemingly driven largely by CMV exposure. When HLA alleles, especially DR and DQ, strongly co-occurred, TCR associations were difficult to assign to individual alleles. The presence/absence analyses assumed that sequencing depth was roughly uniform across donors, and that assumption may not be true. Because some donors lacked HLA typing at each locus, the association tests relied only on the typed subset. In a later genetic analysis, a missense DCLRE1C variant was associated with V-gene and J-gene trimming of TCR beta chains, and the association was replicated in an independent cohort. The 87-base-pair reads could not distinguish some IMGT-functional V segments, including TRBV6-2 and TRBV6-3, so those segments were excluded. Because counts were too low, about 18 rarely observed V segments, including chromosome 9 orphons, were excluded from the earlier analysis of a few hundred of the donors.

The CDR1 and CDR2 encoded by the germline V gene (reference sequence) are MNHEY and SMNVEV. CDR3 length: 15 amino acids, cysteine to phenylalanine. The only DNA kept is the CDR3, 45 bases in frame from the first base. Unmatched junction bases come to 11, with V trimmed by 6 bases and J by 3 bases. The TCR sequence derives from a man aged 40-55 years in good health and CMV-seronegative. The rearrangement combines TRBV27 with TRBJ2-7; 7 nucleotides in the junction match TRBD1. The sequenced sample was PBMCs. The CDR3 reads as follows: CASSLTGVGFYEQYF. The nucleotides read TGTGCCAGCAGCCTAACAGGGGTAGGATTCTACGAGCAGTACTTC.